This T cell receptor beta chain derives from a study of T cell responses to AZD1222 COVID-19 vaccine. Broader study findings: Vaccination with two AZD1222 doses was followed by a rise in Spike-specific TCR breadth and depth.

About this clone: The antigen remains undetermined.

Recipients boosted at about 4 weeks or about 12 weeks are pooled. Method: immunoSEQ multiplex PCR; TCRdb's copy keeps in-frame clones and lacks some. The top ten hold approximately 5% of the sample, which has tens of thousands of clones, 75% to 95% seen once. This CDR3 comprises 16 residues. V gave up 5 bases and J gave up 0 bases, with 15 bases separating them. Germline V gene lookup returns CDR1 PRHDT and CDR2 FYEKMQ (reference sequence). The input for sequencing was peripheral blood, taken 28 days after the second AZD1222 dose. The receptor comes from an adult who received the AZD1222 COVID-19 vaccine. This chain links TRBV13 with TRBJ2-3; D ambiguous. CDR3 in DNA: TGTGCCAGCAGCCTCGTACGGGTAACTAGCACAGATACGCAGTATTTT. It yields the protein CASSLVRVTSTDTQYF.